This passage covers 25 T cell receptor beta chains from one sample sequenced in a study of shared clonotypes between healthy human individuals (dated by TCRdb to the early 2020s). Libraries came from the immunoSEQ multiplex PCR assay. Drawn from immuneACCESS, this table holds only the in-frame rearrangements with V and J called that TCRdb kept. Clones are partly lost; checked studies trace under half to an unresolved V gene and leave the rest unexplained. The sample yields around 510,000 clones; approximately 95% were counted once. The top ten hold 0.05% to 0.08% of the sample. The sample consisted of naive CD4+ T cells sorted from blood. The meaning of the sample's cell subset or site label: CD45RA+ positively selected. These receptors came from a woman aged 25 to 45 in good health.

This rearrangement joins TRBV7-2 to TRBJ2-2; D is unclear. V was pared by 1 base and J by 1 base, with 7 bases between. This CDR3 has 15 residues. Germline CDR1 and CDR2: SGHTA and FQGNSA. This CDR3 reads CASSLVGRNTGELFF. Written as DNA, the CDR3 is TGTGCCAGCAGCTTAGTCGGGCGGAACACCGGGGAGCTGTTTTTT.

The V gene is TRBV7-3, the J gene TRBJ2-6; 7 bases are shared with TRBD1. V lost 5 bases, J lost 0 bases, and 10 bases stayed unmatched. The CDR3 totals 18 residues. Germline V gene lookup returns CDR1 SGHTA and CDR2 FQGTGA. In DNA form, the CDR3 reads TGTGCCAGCAGCCGCTTGGGGACAGACCACTCTGGGGCCAACGTCCTGACTTTC. Translating gives CASSRLGTDHSGANVLTF.

A single count supports this clone. The chain combines TRBV7-3 with TRBJ2-3, with 10 positions matching TRBD2. The germline CDR1 and CDR2 sequences are SGHTA and FQGTGA. Trimming took 8 bases from V and 2 from J; bases not matched to a gene: 7. This CDR3 comprises 15 residues. The CDR3 region is CASAPLAGITDTQYF. The CDR3, as DNA: TGTGCCAGCGCCCCACTAGCGGGAATCACAGATACGCAGTATTTT.

The rearrangement links TRBV28 to TRBJ2-2, with TRBD1 identical over 7 bases. The germline gives CDR1 MDHEN, CDR2 SYDVKM. V shed 6 bases and J 6 bases; nucleotides not matched to a gene: 10. CDR3 length: 15 amino acids. CDR3 in amino acids: CASRPGTALAGELFF. DNA for the CDR3: TGTGCCAGCAGGCCCGGGACAGCCTTGGCCGGGGAGCTGTTTTTT.

V gene TRBV4-1 combines with J gene TRBJ2-7, with TRBD1 as a possible D gene (6 bases). The V end was cut by 3 bases, the J end by 0 bases, with 12 bases between. The CDR3 is 15 amino acids. Germline V gene sequence: CDR1 MGHRA, CDR2 YSYEKL. CDR3 bases: TGCGCCAGCAGCCAGGCGGACAGCTTCTCCTACGAGCAGTACTTC. Residues: CASSQADSFSYEQYF.

The chain employs TRBV6-6 and TRBJ1-2; 7 positions agree with TRBD1. After removal of 5 bases from V and 10 bases from J, the junction contained 13 bases not matched to a gene. The CDR3 is 14 amino acids. The germline V gene encodes CDR1 MNHNY and CDR2 SVGAGI (reference sequence). CDR3 coding DNA: TGTGCCAGCAGTACCCAACTAATGACAGGGAACTACACCTTC. This gives the protein CASSTQLMTGNYTF.

The rearrangement uses TRBV6-5 and TRBJ2-2; D uncertain. Germline-derived CDR1 and CDR2 are MNHEY and SVGAGI. The CDR3 totals 12 residues. Trimming pared 6 bases from V and 8 bases from J, leaving 10 bases between. The CDR3 nucleotides read TGTGCCAGCAGCCCTTTACATGGGGAGCTGTTTTTT. Protein: CASSPLHGELFF.

The CDR3 loop reads CASSQGMNTEAFF. The CDR3 DNA reads TGTGCCAGCAGCCAAGGGATGAACACTGAAGCTTTCTTT. This chain joins TRBV14 and TRBJ1-1; D gene ambiguous. The V end lost 1 base, the J end lost 0 bases, and 3 bases lay between the germline ends. Germline CDR1 reads SGHDN; CDR2 reads FVKESK. The CDR3 loop spans 13 amino acids.

The rearrangement links TRBV4-2 to TRBJ1-2, with 8 bases identical to TRBD1. Germline V gives CDR1 LGHNA, CDR2 YNFKEQ. V was pared by 0 bases and J by 8 bases, with 14 bases of the junction left unmatched. The CDR3 has 17 residues. CDR3: CASSQDLWSQGARGYTF. CDR3 in DNA: TGTGCCAGCAGCCAAGATCTATGGTCGCAGGGGGCGAGGGGCTACACCTTC.

This clone was observed a few times. This rearrangement joins TRBV19 to TRBJ1-4; TRBD1 matches at 8 bases. CDR1 LNHDA and CDR2 SQIVND come from the germline V gene (reference sequence). Trimming took 4 bases from V and 8 from J; bases not matched to a gene: 6. This CDR3 is 14 amino acids long. The CDR3 DNA reads TGTGCCAGTAGTAAGGACAGGGTGGACGAAAAACTGTTTTTT. As protein: CASSKDRVDEKLFF.

The chain employs TRBV11-2 and TRBJ2-2; 7 bases fit TRBD2. The ends lost 5 bases at V and 2 bases at J; junction bases unmatched: 11. Per germline, CDR1 SGHAT and CDR2 FQNNGV. This CDR3 spans 17 amino acids. The CDR3 spells CASSLRVASGNTGELFF. The CDR3 coding sequence is TGTGCCAGCAGCCTCAGGGTGGCTAGCGGAAACACCGGGGAGCTGTTTTTT.

The rearrangement links TRBV7-2 to TRBJ2-7; weak D call: TRBD2 (5 bases). Deletions cut 0 bases from V and 2 bases from J, with 8 bases between. This CDR3 spans 14 amino acids. CDR1 and CDR2 (germline): SGHTA, FQGNSA. The CDR3 coding sequence is TGTGCCAGCAGCTTAGCGGGAGTGACCTACGAGCAGTACTTC. This gives the protein CASSLAGVTYEQYF.

This clone was picked up one time. V gene TRBV30 combines with J gene TRBJ2-1, with D possibly TRBD2 on 5 matching bases. Germline V lookup: CDR1 GTSNPN, CDR2 SVGIG (reference sequence). CDR3 length: 15 amino acids. Trimming removed 0 bases at V and 13 bases at J, with 22 bases between. CDR3 region: CAWSVQLVKTLAQFF. The CDR3 region has the DNA TGTGCCTGGAGTGTTCAGTTAGTAAAGACCCTAGCTCAGTTCTTC.

The chain recombines TRBV4-1 with TRBJ1-4; 8 bases map to TRBD1. With V trimmed by 4 bases and J by 3 bases, 7 bases remained unmatched. Per germline, CDR1 MGHRA and CDR2 YSYEKL. The CDR3 covers 16 residues. CDR3 residues: CASSPDRAFANEKLFF. The CDR3 bases are TGCGCCAGCAGCCCGGACAGGGCGTTTGCTAATGAAAAACTGTTTTTT.

J is TRBJ1-1 and V is TRBV19, with 8 bases aligning to TRBD1. Per germline, CDR1 LNHDA and CDR2 SQIVND (reference sequence). Unmatched junction bases numbered 6, after V lost 4 bases and J lost 2 bases. The length of the CDR3 is 15 residues. CDR3 region: CASSTPGQANTEAFF. CDR3 DNA sequence: TGTGCCAGTAGTACCCCGGGACAGGCCAACACTGAAGCTTTCTTT.

The chain employs TRBV7-2 and TRBJ2-5, with D maybe TRBD2 (5 bases). Gene TRBJ2-7 matches the end of the DNA better, so the J call may be wrong. Germline CDR1 reads SGHTA; CDR2 reads FQGNSA. CDR3 length equals 15 residues. CDR3 in DNA: TGTGCCAGCAGCTTAGATAGTAGCGCCTTGTACGAGCAGTACTTC. The encoded protein is CASSLDSSALYEQYF.

CDR3 loop: CASSQDQEGPYEQYF. As DNA, the CDR3 is TGCGCCAGCAGCCAAGATCAGGAAGGTCCCTACGAGCAGTACTTC. V and J are TRBV4-1 and TRBJ2-7; D is unclear. CDR1 MGHRA and CDR2 YSYEKL come from the germline V gene. Trimming stripped 0 bases from V and 2 bases from J, with 11 bases between. The CDR3 contains 15 residues.

The chain couples TRBV28 to TRBJ2-5; possible D gene TRBD1, 6 bases. The J call is in doubt because the DNA end fits TRBJ2-7 better. In germline, CDR1 is MDHEN, CDR2 SYDVKM. This CDR3 contains 15 residues. In DNA form, the CDR3 reads TGTGCCAGCAGGCACGGGCAGGGGTCCCTCTACGAGCAGTACTTC. Translating gives CASRHGQGSLYEQYF.

This chain uses TRBV21-1 with TRBJ1-4; the table's D call, TRBD1, has no DNA check behind it. TRBV21-1 is assigned pseudogene status. The CDR3 extends over 15 amino acids. CDR3 amino acids: CASSKGGTGYESLFF. CDR3 in DNA: TGTGCCAGCAGCAAAGGAGGAACAGGCTATGAAAGCCTGTTTTTT.

The chain combines TRBV5-6 with TRBJ2-7; 13 bases match TRBD2. V shed 4 bases, J shed 6 bases, and the junction held 13 bases outside the gene matches. The CDR3 runs to 17 residues. The germline CDR1 and CDR2 sequences are SGHDT and YYEEEE. The chain's CDR3 is CASSRTSGRASYREQYF. The CDR3 DNA reads as TGTGCCAGCAGCCGAACTAGCGGGAGGGCGTCTTATCGCGAGCAGTACTTC.

The chain couples TRBV13 to TRBJ2-2; tentatively, D is TRBD1 or TRBD2 (5 bases each). Germline CDR1 is PRHDT and CDR2 is FYEKMQ (reference sequence). Trimming pared 4 bases from V and 0 bases from J, leaving 15 bases between. The CDR3 is made up of 17 amino acids. CDR3 region: CASSSRGGTANTGELFF. As DNA, the CDR3 is TGTGCCAGCAGCTCACGCGGTGGGACCGCGAACACCGGGGAGCTGTTTTTT.

This chain uses TRBV6-5 with TRBJ2-5, with a tentative D call TRBD1 (6 bases). The end of the DNA is better explained by TRBJ2-7, so the J call may be wrong. The germline V gene encodes CDR1 MNHEY and CDR2 SVGAGI. The CDR3 sequence is 13 residues long. The DNA of the CDR3 is TGTGCCAGCACAACGACAGGTATCGACGAGCAGTACTTC. Translated, it gives CASTTTGIDEQYF.

The V call is TRBV29-1, the J call TRBJ2-5, with a weak D call TRBD2 (6 bases). V lost 6 bases to trimming and J lost 1 base, with 9 bases between them. Germline V gives CDR1 SQVTM, CDR2 ANQGSEA. This CDR3 has 12 amino acids. The CDR3 here is CSVAGPQETQYF. In DNA, the CDR3 is TGCAGCGTAGCGGGTCCCCAAGAGACCCAGTACTTC.

The rearrangement joins TRBV5-1 to TRBJ1-1; tentative D call: TRBD1 (6 bases). This CDR3 has 18 amino acids. CDR1 and CDR2 from the germline V gene are SGHRS and YFSETQ. With 0 bases removed from V and 1 base from J, the gap between germline ends came to 19 bases. The CDR3 DNA reads as TGCGCCAGCAGCTTGGCCGGAGGACTTGGGGGGGCGAACACTGAAGCTTTCTTT. Its translation is CASSLAGGLGGANTEAFF. The entire variable domain, with the rest obtained from reference TRBV5-1 and TRBJ1-1, is as follows: KAGVTQTPRYLIKTRGQQVTLSCSPISGHRSVSWYQQTPGQGLQFLFEYFSETQRNKGNFPGRFSGRQFSNSRSEMNVSTLELGDSALYLCASSLAGGLGGANTEAFFGQGTRLTVV.

The V call is TRBV4-1, the J call TRBJ2-7; TRBD2 matches 10 bases. Germline lookup yields CDR1 MGHRA and CDR2 YSYEKL. This CDR3 spans 15 amino acids. The V and J ends lost 0 bases and 4 bases, in that order; junction bases with no gene match: 3. In nucleotides, the CDR3 is TGCGCCAGCAGCCAAGATACTAGCGGGATTTACGAGCAGTACTTC. The encoded protein is CASSQDTSGIYEQYF.